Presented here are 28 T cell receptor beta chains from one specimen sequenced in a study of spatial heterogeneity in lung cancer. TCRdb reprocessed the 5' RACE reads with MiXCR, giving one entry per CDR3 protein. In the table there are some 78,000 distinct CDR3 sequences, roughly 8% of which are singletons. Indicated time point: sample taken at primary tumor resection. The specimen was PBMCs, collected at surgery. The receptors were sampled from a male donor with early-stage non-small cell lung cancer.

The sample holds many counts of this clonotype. The CDR3 sequence: CASSRLALSYNEQFF. The CDR3 DNA reads as TGTGCCAGCAGCCGACTAGCTCTTTCCTACAATGAGCAGTTCTTC. This rearrangement joins TRBV4-2 to TRBJ2-1; 7 bases align to TRBD2. Germline V lookup: CDR1 LGHNA, CDR2 YNFKEQ. Germline trimming cut 4 bases from V and 1 base from J; bases unmatched to any gene: 4. This CDR3 comprises 15 residues.

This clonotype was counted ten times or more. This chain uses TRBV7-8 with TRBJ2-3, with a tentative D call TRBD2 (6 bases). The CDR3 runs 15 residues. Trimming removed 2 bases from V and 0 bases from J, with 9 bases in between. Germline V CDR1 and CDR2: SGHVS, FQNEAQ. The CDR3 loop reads CASSLLASSTDTQYF. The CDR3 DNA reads TGTGCCAGCAGCTTACTAGCGTCTAGCACAGATACGCAGTATTTT.

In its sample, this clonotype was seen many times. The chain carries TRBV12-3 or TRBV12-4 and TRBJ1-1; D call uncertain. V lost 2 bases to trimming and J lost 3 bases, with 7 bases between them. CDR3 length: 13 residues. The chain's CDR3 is CASSLIRDTEAFF. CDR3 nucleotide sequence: TGTGCCAGCAGTTTAATACGGGACACTGAAGCTTTCTTT.

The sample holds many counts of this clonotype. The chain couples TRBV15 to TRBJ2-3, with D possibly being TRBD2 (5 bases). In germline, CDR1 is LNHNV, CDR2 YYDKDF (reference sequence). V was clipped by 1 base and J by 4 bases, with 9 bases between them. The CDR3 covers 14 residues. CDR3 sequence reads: CATSRGGSADTQYF. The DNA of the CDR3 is TGTGCCACCAGCAGAGGGGGTAGCGCAGATACGCAGTATTTT. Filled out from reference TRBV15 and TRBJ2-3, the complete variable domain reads DAMVIQNPRYQVTQFGKPVTLSCSQTLNHNVMYWYQQKSSQAPKLLFHYYDKDFNNEADTPDNFQSRRPNTSFCFLDIRSPGLGDTAMYLCATSRGGSADTQYFGPGTRLTVL.

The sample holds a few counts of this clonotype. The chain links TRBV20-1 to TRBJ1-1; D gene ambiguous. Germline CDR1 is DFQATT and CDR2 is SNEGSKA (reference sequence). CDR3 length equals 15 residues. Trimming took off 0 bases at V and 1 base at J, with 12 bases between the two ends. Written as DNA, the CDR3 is TGCAGTGCTAGAGACCCACGAATGGGGAACACTGAAGCTTTCTTT. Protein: CSARDPRMGNTEAFF.

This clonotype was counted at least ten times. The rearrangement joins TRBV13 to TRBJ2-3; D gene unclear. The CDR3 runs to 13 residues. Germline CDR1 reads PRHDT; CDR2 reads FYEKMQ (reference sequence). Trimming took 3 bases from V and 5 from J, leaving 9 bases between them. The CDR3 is CASSLVLKDTQYF. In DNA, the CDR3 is TGTGCCAGCAGCTTGGTGCTTAAAGATACGCAGTATTTT.

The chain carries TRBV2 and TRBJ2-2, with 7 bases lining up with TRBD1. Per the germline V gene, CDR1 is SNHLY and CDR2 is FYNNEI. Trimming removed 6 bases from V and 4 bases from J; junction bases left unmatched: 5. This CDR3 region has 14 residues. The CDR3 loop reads CASRNTGATGELFF. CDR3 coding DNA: TGTGCCAGCAGGAACACAGGGGCCACCGGGGAGCTGTTTTTT.

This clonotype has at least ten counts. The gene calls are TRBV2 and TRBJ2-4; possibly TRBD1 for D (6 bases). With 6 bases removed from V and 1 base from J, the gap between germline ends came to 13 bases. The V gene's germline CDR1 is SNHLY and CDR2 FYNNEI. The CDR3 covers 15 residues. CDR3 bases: TGTGCCAGCAGCGACAGGATTCAGGCCAAAAACATTCAGTACTTC. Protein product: CASSDRIQAKNIQYF.

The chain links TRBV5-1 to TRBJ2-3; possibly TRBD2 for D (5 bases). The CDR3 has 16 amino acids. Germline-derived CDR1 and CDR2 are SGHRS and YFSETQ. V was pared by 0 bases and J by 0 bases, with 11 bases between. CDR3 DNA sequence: TGCGCCAGCAGCTTGGCACTAGGTGGGAGCACAGATACGCAGTATTTT. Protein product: CASSLALGGSTDTQYF.

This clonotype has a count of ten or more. DNA for the CDR3: TGTGCCAGCCGCTCGGGGACAGCCTCCTACGAGCAGTACTTC. Amino acids: CASRSGTASYEQYF. V usage is TRBV7-2 and J usage is TRBJ2-7; 7 bases fit TRBD1. This CDR3 has 14 residues. With V trimmed by 8 bases and J by 0 bases, 7 bases remained unmatched. Germline V gene lookup returns CDR1 SGHTA and CDR2 FQGNSA. Combining the CDR3 with reference TRBV7-2 and TRBJ2-7 gives the whole variable domain GAGVSQSPSNKVTEKGKDVELRCDPISGHTALYWYRQSLGQGLEFLIYFQGNSAPDKSGLPSDRFSAERTGGSVSTLTIQRTQQEDSAVYLCASRSGTASYEQYFGPGTRLTVT.

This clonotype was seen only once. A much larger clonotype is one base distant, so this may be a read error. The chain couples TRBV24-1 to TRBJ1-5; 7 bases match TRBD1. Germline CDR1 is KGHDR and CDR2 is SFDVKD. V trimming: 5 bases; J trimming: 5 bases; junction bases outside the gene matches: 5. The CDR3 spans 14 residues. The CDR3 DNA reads TGTGCCACCAGTGGGCCAGGGGGTCATCAGCCCCAGCATTTT. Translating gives CATSGPGGHQPQHF.

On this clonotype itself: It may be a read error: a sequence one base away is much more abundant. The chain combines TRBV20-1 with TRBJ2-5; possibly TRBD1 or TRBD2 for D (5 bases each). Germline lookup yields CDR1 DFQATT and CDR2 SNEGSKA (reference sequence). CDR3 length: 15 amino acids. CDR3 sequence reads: CSATSTGTYHETQYF. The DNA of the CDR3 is TGCAGTGCTACCTCGACCGGGACCTACCATGAGACCCAGTACTTC.

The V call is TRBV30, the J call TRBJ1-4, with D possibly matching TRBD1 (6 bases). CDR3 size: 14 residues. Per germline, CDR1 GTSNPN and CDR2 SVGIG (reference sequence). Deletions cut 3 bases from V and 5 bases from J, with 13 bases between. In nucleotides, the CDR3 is TGTGCCTGGAGCCACACAGGGATCAATGAAAAACTGTTTTTT. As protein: CAWSHTGINEKLFF.

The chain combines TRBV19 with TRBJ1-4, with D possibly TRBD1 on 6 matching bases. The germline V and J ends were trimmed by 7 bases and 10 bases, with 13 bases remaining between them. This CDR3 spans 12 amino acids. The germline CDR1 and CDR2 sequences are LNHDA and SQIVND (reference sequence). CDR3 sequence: CASKGDSGKLFF. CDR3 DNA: TGTGCCAGTAAGGGGGACTCCGGAAAACTGTTTTTT.

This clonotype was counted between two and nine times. CDR3 protein: CASSESGTGNSEAFF. CDR3 sequence (DNA): TGTGCCAGCAGTGAATCAGGGACAGGGAATTCTGAAGCTTTCTTT. The chain recombines TRBV2 with TRBJ1-1, with 9 bases that match TRBD1. The germline V gene encodes CDR1 SNHLY and CDR2 FYNNEI. The CDR3 sequence is 15 residues long. V was clipped by 2 bases and J by 6 bases; unmatched bases: 7.

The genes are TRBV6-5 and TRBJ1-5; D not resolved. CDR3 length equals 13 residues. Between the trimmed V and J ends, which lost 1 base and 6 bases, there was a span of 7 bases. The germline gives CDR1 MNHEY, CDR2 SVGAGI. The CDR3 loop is CASSYFSGQPQHF. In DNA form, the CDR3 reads TGTGCCAGCAGTTACTTTTCAGGTCAGCCCCAGCATTTT.

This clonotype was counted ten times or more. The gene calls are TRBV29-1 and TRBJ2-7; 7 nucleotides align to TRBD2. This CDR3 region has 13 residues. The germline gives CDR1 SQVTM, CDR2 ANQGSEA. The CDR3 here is CSVTGKGLREQYF. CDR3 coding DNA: TGCAGTGTAACGGGAAAGGGACTACGGGAGCAGTACTTC.

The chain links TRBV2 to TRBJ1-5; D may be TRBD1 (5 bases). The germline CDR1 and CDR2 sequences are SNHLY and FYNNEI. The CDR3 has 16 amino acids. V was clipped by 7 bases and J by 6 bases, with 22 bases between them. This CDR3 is CASKPEPGPNLQPQHF. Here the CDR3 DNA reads TGTGCCAGCAAGCCTGAGCCGGGACCGAATCTTCAGCCCCAGCATTTT.

This CDR3 is CASSRGAIYYEQYF. The CDR3 region has the DNA TGTGCCAGCAGCCGAGGGGCGATTTACTACGAGCAGTACTTC. The chain is built from TRBV9 and TRBJ2-7, with D perhaps given as TRBD1 or TRBD2 (5 bases each). Germline lookup yields CDR1 SGDLS and CDR2 YYNGEE. The CDR3 totals 14 residues. The V and J ends lost 4 bases and 3 bases respectively, with 14 bases between them.

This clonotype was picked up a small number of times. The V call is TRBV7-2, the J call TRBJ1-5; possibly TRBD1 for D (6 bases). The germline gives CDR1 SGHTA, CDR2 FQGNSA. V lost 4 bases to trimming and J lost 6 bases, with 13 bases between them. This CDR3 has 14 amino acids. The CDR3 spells CASSSTWGAQPQHF. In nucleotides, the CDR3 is TGTGCCAGCAGCTCGACATGGGGGGCTCAGCCCCAGCATTTT.

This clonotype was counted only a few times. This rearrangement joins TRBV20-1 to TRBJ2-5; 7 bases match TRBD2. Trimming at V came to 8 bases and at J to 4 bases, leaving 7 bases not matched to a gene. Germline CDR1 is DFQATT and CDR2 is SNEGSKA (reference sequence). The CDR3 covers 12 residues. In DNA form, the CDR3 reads TGCAGTCCTTCCGGCGGGGGAGAGACCCAGTACTTC. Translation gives CSPSGGGETQYF.

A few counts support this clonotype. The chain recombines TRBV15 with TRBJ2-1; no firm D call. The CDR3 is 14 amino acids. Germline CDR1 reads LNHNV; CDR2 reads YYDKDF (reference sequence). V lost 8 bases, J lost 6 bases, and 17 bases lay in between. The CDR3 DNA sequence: TGTGCCACCTCCCACTCGACCGGGCTCAATGAGCAGTTCTTC. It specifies CATSHSTGLNEQFF.

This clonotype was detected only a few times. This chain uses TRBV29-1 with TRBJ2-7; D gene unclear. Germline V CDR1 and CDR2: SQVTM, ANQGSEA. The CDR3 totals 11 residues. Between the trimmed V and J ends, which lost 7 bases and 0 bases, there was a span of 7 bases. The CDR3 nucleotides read TGCAGCGCCCGGGTCTCCTACGAGCAGTACTTC. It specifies CSARVSYEQYF.

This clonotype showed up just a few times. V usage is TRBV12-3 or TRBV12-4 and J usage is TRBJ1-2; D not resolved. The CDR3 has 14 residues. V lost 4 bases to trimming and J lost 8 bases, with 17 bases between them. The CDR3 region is CASSSLPNWEGYTF. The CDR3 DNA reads TGTGCCAGCAGTTCTCTCCCGAACTGGGAGGGCTACACCTTC.

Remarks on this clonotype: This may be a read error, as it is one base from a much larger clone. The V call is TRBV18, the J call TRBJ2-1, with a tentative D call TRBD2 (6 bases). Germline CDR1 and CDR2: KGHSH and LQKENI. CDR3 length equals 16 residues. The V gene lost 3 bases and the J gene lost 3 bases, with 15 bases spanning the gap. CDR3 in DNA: TGTGCCAGCTCACCCCCGGGGACTCGCTTCTACAATGAGCAGTTCTTC. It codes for CASSPPGTRFYNEQFF.

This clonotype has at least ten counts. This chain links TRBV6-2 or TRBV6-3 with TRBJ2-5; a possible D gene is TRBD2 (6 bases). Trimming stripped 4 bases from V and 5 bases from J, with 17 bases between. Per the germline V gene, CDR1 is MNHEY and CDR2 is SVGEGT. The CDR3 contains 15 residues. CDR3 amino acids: CASSWGLVGGETQYF. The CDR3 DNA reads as TGTGCCAGCAGTTGGGGACTGGTTGGGGGGGAGACCCAGTACTTC.

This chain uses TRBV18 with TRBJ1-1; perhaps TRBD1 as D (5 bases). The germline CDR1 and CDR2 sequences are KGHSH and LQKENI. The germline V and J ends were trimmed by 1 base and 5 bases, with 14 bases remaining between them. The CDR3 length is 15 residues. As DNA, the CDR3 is TGTGCCAGCTCACCACGGGACGGTAGCCTAACTGAAGCTTTCTTT. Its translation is CASSPRDGSLTEAFF.

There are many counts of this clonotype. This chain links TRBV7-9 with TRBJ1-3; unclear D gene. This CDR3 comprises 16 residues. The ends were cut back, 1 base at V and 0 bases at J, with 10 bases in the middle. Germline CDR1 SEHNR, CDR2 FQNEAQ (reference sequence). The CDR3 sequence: CASSLGQASSGNTIYF. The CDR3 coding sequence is TGTGCCAGCAGCTTAGGGCAGGCCAGCTCTGGAAACACCATATATTTT.